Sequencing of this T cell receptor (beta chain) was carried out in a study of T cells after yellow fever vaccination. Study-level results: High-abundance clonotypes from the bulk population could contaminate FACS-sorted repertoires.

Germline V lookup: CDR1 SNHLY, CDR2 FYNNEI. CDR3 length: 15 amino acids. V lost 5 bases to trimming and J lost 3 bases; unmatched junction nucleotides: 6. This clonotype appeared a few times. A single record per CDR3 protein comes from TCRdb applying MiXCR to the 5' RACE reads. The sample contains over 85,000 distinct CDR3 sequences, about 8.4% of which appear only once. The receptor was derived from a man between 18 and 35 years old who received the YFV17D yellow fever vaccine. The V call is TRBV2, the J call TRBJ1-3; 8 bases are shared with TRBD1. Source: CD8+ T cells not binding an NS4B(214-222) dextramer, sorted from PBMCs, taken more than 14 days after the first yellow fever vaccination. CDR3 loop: CASSFDRGGGNTIYF. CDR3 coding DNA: TGTGCCAGCAGTTTTGACAGGGGAGGTGGAAACACCATATATTTT.